This T cell receptor (beta chain) comes out of a study of cytomegalovirus exposure and HLA in healthy donors. 13 Jbeta primers and 60 Vbeta primers were used for the PCR. Measured with immunoSEQ multiplex PCR; TCRdb has only the in-frame clones, and not every one. This sample has 150,000 to 200,000 clones, with roughly 80% found just once. This CDR3 is built from 15 residues. Germline values: CDR1 WSHSY, CDR2 SAAADI. V lost 5 bases to trimming and J lost 1 base, with 12 bases between them. The V and J genes are TRBV10-2 and TRBJ1-5; a possible D gene is TRBD1 (5 bases). The TCR sequence derives from a woman aged 40 to 50 in good health and CMV-seropositive. The source material was PBMCs. The CDR3 here is CASSYTGHSNQPQHF. CDR3 sequence (DNA): TGCGCCAGCAGTTACACAGGACACAGCAATCAGCCCCAGCATTTT.